This is a list of T cell receptor beta chains from one sample in a study of T cells in narcolepsy. Generated by immunoSEQ multiplex PCR, the TCRdb table keeps only in-frame clones and is missing some. Of around 28,000 clones listed, about three quarters are singletons. Sequenced material: CD45RA- memory CD4+ T cells from PBMCs. Every receptor here comes from a human donor with narcolepsy. CDR3s include the opening cysteine and the closing phenylalanine or tryptophan. A D gene is named only where the DNA matches it firmly. Rows may omit the clone size; those that give it use once, few, many or a size class.

d_call: NA
clone_size: NA
j_call: TRBJ1-2
v_call: TRBV5-4
cdr3_aa: CASSLGTGDYGYTF
cdr3_nt: TGTGCCAGCAGCTTGGGTACGGGAGACTATGGCTACACCTTC

d_call: TRBD2
clone_size: NA
j_call: TRBJ2-2
v_call: TRBV4-1
cdr3_aa: CASSQRTSGEVVAGELFF
cdr3_nt: TGCGCCAGCAGCCAACGGACTAGCGGGGAGGTTGTGGCCGGGGAGCTGTTTTTT

d_call: TRBD1
clone_size: NA
j_call: TRBJ1-1
v_call: TRBV7-3
cdr3_aa: CASSLAGGLDTEAFF
cdr3_nt: TGTGCCAGCAGCTTGGCAGGGGGTTTAGACACTGAAGCTTTCTTT

d_call: TRBD1
clone_size: NA
j_call: TRBJ1-2
v_call: TRBV4-2
cdr3_aa: CASSQAEQGLIYGYTF
cdr3_nt: TGTGCCAGCAGCCAAGCCGAACAGGGGTTAATCTATGGCTACACCTTC

d_call: TRBD2
clone_size: NA
j_call: TRBJ2-2
v_call: TRBV2
cdr3_aa: CASSQGLAGLSGELFF
cdr3_nt: TGTGCCAGCAGCCAGGGACTAGCGGGGCTCTCCGGGGAGCTGTTTTTT

d_call: NA
clone_size: few
j_call: TRBJ2-2
v_call: TRBV14
cdr3_aa: CASSSWRRDTGELFF
cdr3_nt: TGTGCCAGCAGCAGCTGGAGGCGGGACACCGGGGAGCTGTTTTTT

d_call: NA
clone_size: NA
j_call: TRBJ2-7
v_call: TRBV15
cdr3_aa: CATSRDIFPGGISFTSRAEQYF
cdr3_nt: TGTGCCACCAGCAGAGATATTTTCCCCGGCGGGATCAGCTTTACTTCGAGGGCTGAGCAGTACTTC

d_call: TRBD1
clone_size: NA
j_call: TRBJ2-1
v_call: TRBV18
cdr3_aa: CASSPTGEKQFF
cdr3_nt: TGTGCCAGCTCGCCAACAGGGGAAAAGCAGTTCTTC

d_call: NA
clone_size: NA
j_call: TRBJ1-4
v_call: TRBV6-6
cdr3_aa: CASRPGTANEKLFF
cdr3_nt: TGTGCCAGCAGGCCCGGGACTGCTAATGAAAAACTGTTTTTT

d_call: TRBD2
clone_size: NA
j_call: TRBJ2-7
v_call: TRBV29-1
cdr3_aa: CSVEAGGGEDEQYF
cdr3_nt: TGCAGCGTTGAAGCGGGGGGGGGCGAAGACGAGCAGTACTTC

d_call: NA
clone_size: NA
j_call: TRBJ2-4
v_call: TRBV14
cdr3_aa: CASSPSGIRIQYF
cdr3_nt: TGTGCCAGCAGCCCCTCGGGGATTCGAATTCAGTACTTC

d_call: NA
clone_size: NA
j_call: TRBJ2-7
v_call: TRBV7-9
cdr3_aa: CASSSRARGQDEQYF
cdr3_nt: TGTGCCAGCAGCTCTCGCGCCAGGGGCCAGGACGAGCAGTACTTC

d_call: TRBD2
clone_size: NA
j_call: TRBJ2-3
v_call: TRBV4-2
cdr3_aa: CASSQDGTSGGDTQYF
cdr3_nt: TGTGCCAGCAGCCAAGATGGGACTAGCGGAGGCGATACGCAGTATTTT

d_call: NA
clone_size: NA
j_call: TRBJ1-2
v_call: TRBV27
cdr3_aa: CASSFGQGPNYGYTF
cdr3_nt: TGTGCCAGCAGTTTTGGTCAGGGACCCAACTATGGCTACACCTTC

d_call: NA
clone_size: NA
j_call: TRBJ1-1
v_call: TRBV7-3
cdr3_aa: CASSIREDTEAFF
cdr3_nt: TGTGCCAGCAGCATCCGGGAGGACACTGAAGCTTTCTTT

d_call: NA
clone_size: NA
j_call: TRBJ2-1
v_call: TRBV30
cdr3_aa: CASDKLSYNEQFF
cdr3_nt: TGTGCCTCGGACAAACTCTCCTACAATGAGCAGTTCTTC

d_call: TRBD2
clone_size: NA
j_call: TRBJ2-1
v_call: TRBV11-3
cdr3_aa: CASSEGTSQYNEQFF
cdr3_nt: TGTGCCAGCAGCGAAGGGACTAGCCAGTACAATGAGCAGTTCTTC

d_call: NA
clone_size: NA
j_call: TRBJ2-3
v_call: TRBV5-1
cdr3_aa: CASSQEGTQYF
cdr3_nt: TGCGCCAGCAGCCAAGAAGGTACGCAGTATTTT

d_call: TRBD2
clone_size: NA
j_call: TRBJ2-7
v_call: TRBV6-6
cdr3_aa: CASTPLAGVLEQYF
cdr3_nt: TGTGCCAGCACCCCGTTAGCGGGAGTTTTGGAGCAGTACTTC

d_call: NA
clone_size: few
j_call: TRBJ2-5
v_call: TRBV9
cdr3_aa: CASSGRGIETQYF
cdr3_nt: TGTGCCAGCAGCGGACGGGGGATTGAGACCCAGTACTTC

d_call: TRBD2
clone_size: once
j_call: TRBJ2-7
v_call: TRBV15
cdr3_aa: CASAGGAGYEQYF
cdr3_nt: TGTGCCAGCGCCGGGGGGGCAGGCTACGAGCAGTACTTC

d_call: NA
clone_size: NA
j_call: TRBJ1-2
v_call: TRBV6-5
cdr3_aa: CASSYGRGAGPGYTF
cdr3_nt: TGTGCCAGCAGTTATGGGCGTGGGGCAGGGCCTGGCTACACCTTC

d_call: NA
clone_size: NA
j_call: TRBJ2-1
v_call: TRBV6-1
cdr3_aa: CASRRIDEQFF
cdr3_nt: TGTGCCAGCCGCCGGATTGATGAGCAGTTCTTC

d_call: NA
clone_size: NA
j_call: TRBJ1-5
v_call: TRBV25-1
cdr3_aa: CASSAGGSSNQPQHF
cdr3_nt: TGTGCCAGCAGTGCAGGTGGGAGTAGCAATCAGCCCCAGCATTTT

d_call: TRBD1
clone_size: NA
j_call: TRBJ2-1
v_call: TRBV10-2
cdr3_aa: CASSHDRVGYNEQFF
cdr3_nt: TGCGCCAGCAGCCACGACAGGGTGGGGTACAATGAGCAGTTCTTC

d_call: NA
clone_size: NA
j_call: TRBJ1-1
v_call: TRBV5-5
cdr3_aa: CASSLEGLAEAFF
cdr3_nt: TGTGCCAGCAGCTTGGAAGGATTGGCTGAAGCTTTCTTT

d_call: TRBD2
clone_size: NA
j_call: TRBJ2-5
v_call: TRBV5-1
cdr3_aa: CASSSSGIEETQYF
cdr3_nt: TGCGCCAGCAGCTCTAGCGGGATAGAAGAGACCCAGTACTTC

d_call: TRBD1
clone_size: few
j_call: TRBJ1-2
v_call: TRBV11-1
cdr3_aa: CASSLEGQGIYGYTF
cdr3_nt: TGTGCCAGCAGCTTAGAAGGACAGGGGATCTATGGCTACACCTTC

d_call: NA
clone_size: NA
j_call: TRBJ2-3
v_call: TRBV15
cdr3_aa: CATSRAVSTDTQYF
cdr3_nt: TGTGCCACCAGCAGAGCGGTTAGCACAGATACGCAGTATTTT

d_call: NA
clone_size: NA
j_call: TRBJ2-7
v_call: TRBV7-6
cdr3_aa: CASSLGAVRGEQYF
cdr3_nt: TGTGCCAGCAGCTTAGGAGCCGTACGTGGCGAGCAGTACTTC

d_call: TRBD2
clone_size: NA
j_call: TRBJ2-1
v_call: TRBV11-1
cdr3_aa: CASNIGTSGSFYNEQFF
cdr3_nt: TGTGCCAGCAACATAGGGACTAGCGGGAGTTTTTACAATGAGCAGTTCTTC

d_call: TRBD2
clone_size: NA
j_call: TRBJ2-7
v_call: TRBV29-1
cdr3_aa: CSVRLAGVREQYF
cdr3_nt: TGCAGCGTACGACTAGCTGGAGTACGCGAGCAGTACTTC

d_call: NA
clone_size: NA
j_call: TRBJ1-5
v_call: TRBV19
cdr3_aa: CASSTNYGDSNQPQHF
cdr3_nt: TGTGCCAGTAGTACCAACTACGGGGATAGCAATCAGCCCCAGCATTTT

d_call: NA
clone_size: NA
j_call: TRBJ1-1
v_call: TRBV9
cdr3_aa: CASSVGQGNTEAFF
cdr3_nt: TGTGCCAGCAGCGTAGGGCAGGGGAACACTGAAGCTTTCTTT

d_call: NA
clone_size: NA
j_call: TRBJ2-7
v_call: TRBV6-1
cdr3_aa: CASSHSYEQYF
cdr3_nt: TGTGCCAGCAGCCACTCCTACGAGCAGTACTTC

d_call: TRBD2
clone_size: once
j_call: TRBJ2-1
v_call: TRBV5-1
cdr3_aa: CASSLTSDNERFF
cdr3_nt: TGCGCCAGCAGCTTGACTAGCGACAATGAGCGGTTCTTC

d_call: NA
clone_size: once
j_call: TRBJ2-1
v_call: TRBV9
cdr3_aa: CASSVLTLNEQFF
cdr3_nt: TGTGCCAGCAGCGTTTTGACTCTTAATGAGCAGTTCTTC

d_call: NA
clone_size: NA
j_call: TRBJ1-1
v_call: TRBV6-5
cdr3_aa: CASGAESMNTEAFF
cdr3_nt: TGTGCCAGCGGGGCGGAATCTATGAACACTGAAGCTTTCTTT

d_call: NA
clone_size: NA
j_call: TRBJ2-1
v_call: TRBV18
cdr3_aa: CASSPNRASSYNEQFF
cdr3_nt: TGTGCCAGCTCACCGAACAGGGCGAGCTCCTACAATGAGCAGTTCTTC

d_call: NA
clone_size: NA
j_call: TRBJ2-3
v_call: TRBV5-1
cdr3_aa: CASSLGQTLTDTQYF
cdr3_nt: TGCGCCAGCAGCTTGGGACAGACTCTCACAGATACGCAGTATTTT

d_call: NA
clone_size: NA
j_call: TRBJ1-6
v_call: TRBV6-6
cdr3_aa: CASSYSTGYNSPLHF
cdr3_nt: TGTGCCAGCAGTTACTCGACGGGTTATAATTCACCCCTCCACTTT

d_call: TRBD1
clone_size: NA
j_call: TRBJ2-1
v_call: TRBV12-5
cdr3_aa: CASGDRGVGQFF
cdr3_nt: TGTGCTAGTGGGGACAGGGGAGTGGGACAGTTCTTC

d_call: NA
clone_size: NA
j_call: TRBJ1-6
v_call: TRBV19
cdr3_aa: CASSTGPLGSPLHF
cdr3_nt: TGTGCCAGTAGTACCGGACCCTTGGGTTCACCCCTCCACTTT